What follows is one T cell receptor beta chain and its context. Its antigen is not identified. The data are from a study of cytomegalovirus exposure and HLA in healthy donors. It was with 60 Vbeta and 13 Jbeta primers that the PCR ran. Produced via immunoSEQ multiplex PCR; TCRdb's table is partial and in-frame only. The sample has some 190,000 clones, about 82% seen once. Study conclusions and caveats: Later on, analysis showed that most CMV-associated TCR beta chains appeared to be HLA-restricted.

The TCR originated in a man aged 18 to 30 in good health and CMV-seronegative. Sequencing input: PBMCs.

CDR3 in amino acids: CASSVDSGVDNEQFF. In DNA, the CDR3 is TGTGCCAGCAGCGTAGACAGCGGCGTCGACAATGAGCAGTTCTTC. The J gene is TRBJ2-1, the V gene TRBV9; tentatively, D is TRBD2 (5 bases). CDR1 is SGDLS, CDR2 YYNGEE, per germline. V lost 0 bases to trimming and J lost 5 bases, with 12 bases between them. This CDR3 comprises 15 residues.